This is a list of T cell receptor beta chains from one sample in a study of shared clonotypes between healthy human individuals. Libraries were prepared by immunoSEQ multiplex PCR; TCRdb keeps only in-frame clonotypes and omits some of them. The sample shows some 2.3 million clones, more than 80% of them seen only once. Input material: naive CD4+ T cells from PBMCs. Receptors originate from a man aged 18 to 30 in good health. Some clones in this sample may be carry-over from other donors' samples. Each CDR3 is given with its conserved first and last residue. A D gene is named only where the DNA matches it firmly. Rows give clone size only sometimes, using once, few, many, or a class for an expanded clone.

size	V	J	D	CDR3	DNA
-	TRBV27	TRBJ1-3	TRBD1	CASKGQGRNTIYF	TGTGCCAGCAAGGGACAGGGTAGAAACACCATATATTTT
-	TRBV5-1	TRBJ2-7	-	CASSLEGVGAEQYF	TGCGCCAGCAGCTTGGAAGGGGTTGGAGCCGAGCAGTACTTC
-	TRBV5-8	TRBJ1-2	TRBD1	CASSTLGQGLGYTF	TGTGCCAGCAGCACCCTGGGACAGGGATTAGGCTACACCTTC
-	TRBV25-1	TRBJ2-1	-	CASSDTRRGALYNEQFF	TGTGCCAGCAGTGATACGAGGAGGGGGGCTCTCTACAATGAGCAGTTCTTC
-	TRBV5-4	TRBJ2-3	TRBD1	CASSLAGQGRITDTQYF	TGTGCCAGCAGCTTGGCAGGACAGGGGAGGATTACAGATACGCAGTATTTT
-	TRBV18	TRBJ2-7	-	CASSPQGARAPYEQYF	TGTGCCAGCTCACCTCAAGGGGCCCGTGCCCCCTACGAGCAGTACTTC
-	TRBV5-4	TRBJ2-3	-	CASSLWRNTKDTQYF	TGTGCCAGCAGCTTGTGGAGGAACACAAAGGATACGCAGTATTTT
-	TRBV18	TRBJ2-6	TRBD1	CASSRRDRGASGANVLTF	TGTGCCAGCTCACGCCGGGACAGGGGGGCCTCTGGGGCCAACGTCCTGACTTTC
-	TRBV18	TRBJ1-5	-	CASSPGQEGNQPQHF	TGTGCCAGCTCACCAGGGCAGGAGGGGAATCAGCCCCAGCATTTT
-	TRBV5-8	TRBJ1-2	TRBD1	CASSLTGENYGYTF	TGTGCCAGCAGCTTGACAGGGGAGAACTATGGCTACACCTTC
-	TRBV4-1	TRBJ1-1	-	CASSLLPKGSLMNTEAFF	TGCGCCAGCAGCCTCCTCCCAAAGGGCAGCCTGATGAACACTGAAGCTTTCTTT
-	TRBV7-9	TRBJ1-1	-	CASSFRDQAFF	TGTGCCAGCAGCTTCCGGGACCAAGCTTTCTTT
-	TRBV9	TRBJ2-1	TRBD2	CASSDSRAGGPHEQFF	TGTGCCAGCAGCGATAGTCGGGCGGGAGGCCCCCATGAGCAGTTCTTC
-	TRBV15	TRBJ1-2	-	CATSWREGGNYGYTF	TGTGCCACCAGCTGGAGGGAGGGGGGGAATTATGGCTACACCTTC
-	TRBV4-2	TRBJ1-5	-	CASSRVQGGSNQPQHF	TGTGCCAGCAGCCGCGTACAGGGAGGTAGCAATCAGCCCCAGCATTTT
-	TRBV5-1	TRBJ2-5	-	CASRSTGQETQYF	TGCGCCAGCAGATCGACAGGACAAGAGACCCAGTACTTC
-	TRBV7-2	TRBJ2-7	-	CASSPSVGSYEQYF	TGTGCCAGCAGCCCCTCCGTTGGCTCCTACGAGCAGTACTTC
-	TRBV7-9	TRBJ2-7	-	CASSRAEVSYEQYF	TGTGCCAGCAGCCGGGCCGAAGTCTCCTACGAGCAGTACTTC
-	TRBV27	TRBJ2-3	-	CASSLSSRPTDTQYF	TGTGCCAGCAGTTTATCCAGCCGCCCCACAGATACGCAGTATTTT
-	TRBV6-1	TRBJ2-2	-	CASSEDQETGELFF	TGTGCCAGCAGTGAGGACCAGGAGACCGGGGAGCTGTTTTTT
-	TRBV18	TRBJ2-2	-	CASSPTTNTGELFF	TGTGCCAGCTCACCGACCACTAACACCGGGGAGCTGTTTTTT
-	TRBV7-9	TRBJ2-7	TRBD1	CASSLIRGSYEQYF	TGTGCCAGCAGCTTGATCAGGGGGTCCTACGAGCAGTACTTC
-	TRBV5-1	TRBJ2-7	TRBD2	CASSLGLAGTYEQYF	TGCGCCAGCAGCTTGGGGCTAGCGGGTACGTACGAGCAGTACTTC
-	TRBV30	TRBJ2-1	TRBD2	CAWSPGLVNEQFF	TGTGCCTGGAGTCCGGGACTAGTAAATGAGCAGTTCTTC
-	TRBV5-1	TRBJ2-1	TRBD2	CASSLTSGSTGEQFF	TGCGCCAGCAGCTTGACTAGCGGGAGCACGGGTGAGCAGTTCTTC
-	TRBV7-2	TRBJ2-7	TRBD2	CASSLARLAGARYEQYF	TGTGCCAGCAGCTTAGCGCGGCTAGCGGGAGCTAGATACGAGCAGTACTTC
-	TRBV6-6	TRBJ1-4	-	CASSPFGREKLFF	TGTGCCAGCAGCCCCTTTGGTCGTGAAAAACTGTTTTTT
-	TRBV28	TRBJ1-2	-	CASSRTGTQTKNYGYTF	TGTGCCAGCAGTAGGACCGGGACACAAACCAAGAACTATGGCTACACCTTC
few	TRBV30	TRBJ2-3	-	CAWSRVSGGGDTQYF	TGTGCCTGGAGTAGGGTGTCAGGCGGAGGAGATACGCAGTATTTT
-	TRBV5-1	TRBJ2-3	TRBD1	CASRTTGGLRTDTQYF	TGCGCCAGCAGAACGACAGGGGGATTGCGCACAGATACGCAGTATTTT
-	TRBV11-2	TRBJ2-7	-	CASSQNGEQYF	TGTGCCAGCAGCCAGAATGGCGAGCAGTACTTC
-	TRBV28	TRBJ2-7	TRBD2	CASSPGPAGTSGRRYEQYF	TGTGCCAGCAGTCCCGGACCCGCCGGGACTAGCGGGAGGAGATACGAGCAGTACTTC
-	TRBV11-2	TRBJ2-2	-	CASSRTPAGSGELFF	TGTGCCAGCAGCCGGACCCCCGCCGGGTCCGGGGAGCTGTTTTTT